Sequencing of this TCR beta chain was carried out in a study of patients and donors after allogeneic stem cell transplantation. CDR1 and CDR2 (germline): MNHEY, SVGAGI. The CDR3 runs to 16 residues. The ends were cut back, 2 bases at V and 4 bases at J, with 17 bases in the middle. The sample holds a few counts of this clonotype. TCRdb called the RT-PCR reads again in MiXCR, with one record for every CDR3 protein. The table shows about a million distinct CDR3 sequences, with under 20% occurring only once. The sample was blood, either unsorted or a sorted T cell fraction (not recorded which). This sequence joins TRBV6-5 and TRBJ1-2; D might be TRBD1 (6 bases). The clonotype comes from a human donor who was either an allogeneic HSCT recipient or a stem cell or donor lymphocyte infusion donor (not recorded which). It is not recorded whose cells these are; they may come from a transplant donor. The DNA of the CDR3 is TGTGCCAGCAGTTACCTAGGACAGAGTGGATTCTATGGCTACACCTTC. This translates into CASSYLGQSGFYGYTF.